Below are 2 T cell receptor beta chains sequenced from a single sample in a study of cytomegalovirus exposure and HLA in healthy donors (dated by TCRdb to about 2017). Library preparation employed the immunoSEQ multiplex PCR assay. The multiplex PCR relied on a mix of 60 forward primers for TCR Vbeta segments and 13 reverse primers for TCR Jbeta segments. The immuneACCESS repertoire file appears here via TCRdb, limited to in-frame rearrangements. These files lack a portion of the clones; in checked studies, under half of the deficit traces to unresolved V genes, and the cause of the others is not known. The sample profile shows about 200,000 clones; around 77% of them were found once. The ten largest clones take up less than 3% of the sample. The sequenced sample consisted of PBMCs. The receptor source for this set is a woman younger than 45 in good health and CMV-seronegative.

This clone showed up just once. The V call is TRBV11-2, the J call TRBJ1-1; 9 nucleotides align to TRBD1. Germline V gene sequence: CDR1 SGHAT, CDR2 FQNNGV. J gave up 4 bases and V 6 bases, and 15 bases lay outside the gene matches. CDR3 length equals 17 residues. The CDR3 DNA is TGTGCCAGCAGTTACACCCCGGGACAGGGAATGGGCACTGAAGCTTTCTTT. Amino acid sequence: CASSYTPGQGMGTEAFF.

The chain employs TRBV19 and TRBJ1-1; the match to TRBD1 covers 10 bases. V lost 5 bases and J lost 5; bases outside the gene matches: 11. Per the germline V gene, CDR1 is LNHDA and CDR2 is SQIVND (reference sequence). The length of the CDR3 is 16 residues. The CDR3 reads CASSGPVPGQGTEAFF. CDR3 DNA: TGTGCCAGTAGTGGTCCAGTCCCGGGACAGGGGACTGAAGCTTTCTTT.